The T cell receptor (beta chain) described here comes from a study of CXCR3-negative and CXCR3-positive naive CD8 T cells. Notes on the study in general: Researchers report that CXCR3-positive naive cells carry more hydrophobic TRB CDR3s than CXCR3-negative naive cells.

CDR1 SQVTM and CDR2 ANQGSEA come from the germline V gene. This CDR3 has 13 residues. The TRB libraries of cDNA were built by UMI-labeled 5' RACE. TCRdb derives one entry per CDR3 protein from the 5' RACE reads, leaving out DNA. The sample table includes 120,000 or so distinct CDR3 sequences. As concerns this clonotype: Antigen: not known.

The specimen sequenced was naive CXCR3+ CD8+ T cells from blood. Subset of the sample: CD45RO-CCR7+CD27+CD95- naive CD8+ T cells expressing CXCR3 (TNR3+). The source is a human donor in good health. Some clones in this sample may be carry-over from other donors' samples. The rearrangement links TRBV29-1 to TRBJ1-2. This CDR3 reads CSVGELLNYGYTF.